The next 24 T cell receptor beta chains were all read from a single sample in a study of T cell changes during pregnancy in multiple sclerosis. The data were produced by immunoSEQ multiplex PCR, yet TCRdb's version contains in-frame clones alone and is incomplete. The sample has roughly 53,000 clones, 85% to 95% seen once. The sample consisted of CD4+ T cells from peripheral blood mononuclear cells, taken in the third trimester of pregnancy. These receptors all come from a female donor with multiple sclerosis, enrolled in a pregnancy study.

This chain uses TRBV5-4 with TRBJ2-1; D is undetermined. The V gene's germline CDR1 is SGHNT and CDR2 YYREEE (reference sequence). V lost 4 bases, J lost 10 bases, and 15 bases lay in between. There are 13 residues in the CDR3. The CDR3 is CASSLRSSEEQFF. Here the CDR3 DNA reads TGTGCCAGCAGCCTCCGGTCCTCGGAGGAGCAGTTCTTC.

The rearrangement joins TRBV11-2 to TRBJ2-2; D is ambiguous. Germline CDR1 SGHAT, CDR2 FQNNGV. Trimming left V 5 bases short and J 8 bases short, with 9 bases between. The CDR3 spans 12 residues. CDR3 protein: CASSPLAGELFF. The CDR3 DNA reads as TGTGCCAGCAGCCCCCTGGCAGGGGAGCTGTTTTTT.

The chain joins TRBV5-5 to TRBJ1-1; a weak D match, TRBD1 (5 bases). The CDR3 length is 13 residues. The V gene's germline CDR1 is SGHKS and CDR2 YYEKEE (reference sequence). V lost 3 bases and J 6 bases, leaving 12 bases between the germline ends. Here the CDR3 DNA reads TGTGCCAGCAGCTCTTTCTCAGGGTCTGAAGCTTTCTTT. It yields the protein CASSSFSGSEAFF.

The chain carries TRBV14 and TRBJ1-1, with D tentatively TRBD1 (5 bases). Germline V gene lookup returns CDR1 SGHDN and CDR2 FVKESK. This CDR3 is 15 amino acids long. V lost 4 bases to trimming and J lost 5 bases, with 17 bases between them. The CDR3 DNA reads as TGTGCCAGCAGCCCATTGGGGCCCCAGCAGACTGAAGCTTTCTTT. Its protein product is CASSPLGPQQTEAFF.

V usage is TRBV19 and J usage is TRBJ2-1; 10 bases agree with TRBD1. With 5 bases clipped from V and 4 bases from J, the junction kept 11 bases outside the gene matches. Germline loops: CDR1 LNHDA, CDR2 SQIVND (reference sequence). The CDR3 has 17 amino acids. This CDR3 is CASSADTGTGVYNEQFF. The CDR3 nucleotides read TGTGCCAGTAGTGCCGATACCGGGACAGGGGTTTACAATGAGCAGTTCTTC.

The DNA of the CDR3 is TGTGCCAGCTCGCCGGACAGGTACGAGCAGTACTTC. It encodes CASSPDRYEQYF. The chain combines TRBV18 with TRBJ2-7; 7 nucleotides agree with TRBD1. V lost 6 bases, J lost 4 bases, and 3 bases stayed unmatched. CDR1 is KGHSH and CDR2 is LQKENI in the germline V gene. The CDR3 loop spans 12 amino acids. Together with reference TRBV18 and TRBJ2-7, the CDR3 gives the full variable domain: NAGVMQNPRHLVRRRGQEARLRCSPMKGHSHVYWYRQLPEEGLKFMVYLQKENIIDESGMPKERFSAEFPKEGPSILRIQQVVRGDSAAYFCASSPDRYEQYFGPGTRLTVT.

The V call is TRBV19, the J call TRBJ2-3; the match to TRBD2 covers 8 bases. From germline, CDR1 is LNHDA and CDR2 SQIVND (reference sequence). The V and J ends lost 0 bases and 3 bases, in that order; junction bases with no gene match: 11. This CDR3 has 18 amino acids. Here the CDR3 DNA reads TGTGCCAGTAGTATAGAACCTTCTACGGGAGGGCCAACAGATACGCAGTATTTT. It is translated as CASSIEPSTGGPTDTQYF. Using reference TRBV19 and TRBJ2-3 for the parts outside the CDR3, the full variable domain is DGGITQSPKYLFRKEGQNVTLSCEQNLNHDAMYWYRQDPGQGLRLIYYSQIVNDFQKGDIAEGYSVSREKKESFPLTVTSAQKNPTAFYLCASSIEPSTGGPTDTQYFGPGTRLTVL.

The chain joins TRBV5-6 to TRBJ2-7, with D maybe TRBD1 (6 bases). Germline CDR1 and CDR2: SGHDT and YYEEEE. V was shortened by 1 base and J by 6 bases, with 11 bases between the two germline ends. CDR3 length: 13 residues. CDR3: CASSLTGPGEQYF. The CDR3 DNA reads TGTGCCAGCAGCTTGACAGGGCCTGGCGAGCAGTACTTC.

The chain employs TRBV6-1 and TRBJ2-1, with 9 bases aligning to TRBD1. Germline CDR1 and CDR2: MNHNS and SASEGT. V lost 4 bases to trimming and J lost 15 bases; unmatched junction nucleotides: 4. CDR3 length: 11 amino acids. CDR3 DNA sequence: TGTGCCAGCAGTGTTGGGACAGGGTGGTTCTTC. It yields the protein CASSVGTGWFF.

The chain employs TRBV9 and TRBJ2-1; possible D gene TRBD2, 6 bases. The CDR3 totals 14 residues. The V end was cut by 0 bases, the J end by 8 bases, with 12 bases between. Germline assignment: CDR1 SGDLS and CDR2 YYNGEE. CDR3 protein: CASSVAARGDEQFF. The CDR3 region has the DNA TGTGCCAGCAGCGTAGCAGCCCGCGGGGATGAGCAGTTCTTC. Full variable domain (outside the CDR3, taken from reference TRBV9 and TRBJ2-1): DSGVTQTPKHLITATGQRVTLRCSPRSGDLSVYWYQQSLDQGLQFLIQYYNGEERAKGNILERFSAQQFPDLHSELNLSSLELGDSALYFCASSVAARGDEQFFGPGTRLTVL.

V is TRBV28 and J is TRBJ2-7; 13 positions match TRBD2. CDR3 length equals 17 residues. Germline CDR1 MDHEN, CDR2 SYDVKM. The junction had 14 bases not matched to a gene; V was cut back by 5 bases and J by 7 bases. The CDR3 sequence is CASSPASGLAGVREQYF. CDR3 in DNA: TGTGCCAGCAGTCCAGCCTCTGGACTAGCGGGAGTTCGGGAGCAGTACTTC.

The chain combines TRBV15 with TRBJ2-7; TRBD1 matches at 9 bases. The CDR3 length is 15 residues. Trimming took 2 bases from V and 5 from J; bases not matched to a gene: 7. Per the germline V gene, CDR1 is LNHNV and CDR2 is YYDKDF (reference sequence). CDR3 coding DNA: TGTGCCACCAGCAGATCGGGGACAGGGAAGAACGAGCAGTACTTC. Its translation: CATSRSGTGKNEQYF.

J is TRBJ2-1 and V is TRBV5-4, with D perhaps TRBD2 (5 bases). The V gene's germline CDR1 is SGHNT and CDR2 YYREEE (reference sequence). The V end lost 2 bases, the J end lost 6 bases, and 12 bases lay between the germline ends. The CDR3 totals 14 residues. The CDR3 loop is CASSLVGAPNEQFF. CDR3 bases: TGTGCCAGCAGCTTAGTGGGAGCCCCCAATGAGCAGTTCTTC.

V gene TRBV2 combines with J gene TRBJ2-1; 9 bases map to TRBD2. Looked up from germline, CDR1 is SNHLY and CDR2 is FYNNEI. The CDR3 contains 15 residues. The V and J ends lost 6 bases and 3 bases, in that order; junction bases with no gene match: 6. The CDR3 here is CASRGLALIYNEQFF. CDR3 bases: TGTGCCAGCAGGGGACTAGCCCTCATCTACAATGAGCAGTTCTTC.

The chain uses TRBV5-4 and TRBJ2-7, with TRBD2 identical over 12 bases. V lost 0 bases, J lost 4 bases, and 8 bases stayed unmatched. Germline V CDR1 and CDR2: SGHNT, YYREEE (reference sequence). This CDR3 comprises 17 residues. The chain's CDR3 is CASSLGGTSGHRYEQYF. CDR3 nucleotides: TGTGCCAGCAGCTTGGGAGGGACTAGCGGGCACCGTTACGAGCAGTACTTC.

CDR3 region: CASSGTSGRRTDTQYF. The CDR3 DNA follows: TGTGCCAGCAGTGGGACTAGCGGGAGAAGGACAGATACGCAGTATTTT. The chain combines TRBV28 with TRBJ2-3, with TRBD2 matching 14 bases. V lost 5 bases to trimming and J lost 3 bases; unmatched junction nucleotides: 4. The CDR3 totals 16 residues. Looked up from germline, CDR1 is MDHEN and CDR2 is SYDVKM.

This chain links TRBV6-5 with TRBJ2-3, with D possibly being TRBD2 (5 bases). This CDR3 contains 15 residues. Germline V gene data show CDR1 as MNHEY and CDR2 as SVGAGI. Trimming pared 2 bases from V and 3 bases from J, leaving 12 bases between. CDR3 DNA sequence: TGTGCCAGCAGTTACATCCCGGGATCTACAGATACGCAGTATTTT. It translates to CASSYIPGSTDTQYF.

The V call is TRBV6-1, the J call TRBJ2-7; 9 bases map to TRBD2. The CDR3 is 11 amino acids. The germline CDR1 and CDR2 sequences are MNHNS and SASEGT. The junction had 3 bases not matched to a gene; V was cut back by 6 bases and J by 9 bases. The CDR3 bases are TGTGCCAGCAGCGGACTAGCGACGCAGTACTTC. It translates to CASSGLATQYF.

The V and J genes are TRBV4-3 and TRBJ1-4, with 8 bases matching TRBD1. Germline V lookup: CDR1 LGHNA, CDR2 YSLEER. The V segment lost 0 bases and the J segment 13 bases; nucleotides outside the gene matches: 10. The CDR3 is made up of 15 amino acids. CDR3 loop: CASSQDSRQGASLFF. The CDR3 coding sequence is TGCGCCAGCAGCCAAGACTCTCGGCAGGGGGCTTCACTGTTTTTT.

The chain recombines TRBV10-3 with TRBJ1-4; D is unclear. Germline V gives CDR1 ENHRY, CDR2 SYGVKD. Trimming left V 2 bases short and J 4 bases short, with 11 bases between. The CDR3 contains 15 residues. CDR3 in amino acids: CAISERVSVNEKLFF. The CDR3 nucleotides read TGTGCCATCAGTGAGCGAGTATCTGTTAATGAAAAACTGTTTTTT.

CDR3 residues: CASSINSNQPQHF. The CDR3 coding sequence is TGCGCCAGCAGTATTAATAGCAATCAGCCCCAGCATTTT. The chain links TRBV10-2 to TRBJ1-5; the D is unclear. V lost 5 bases and J lost 0, with 5 bases in between. The CDR3 runs to 13 residues. Per germline, CDR1 WSHSY and CDR2 SAAADI.

V usage is TRBV2 and J usage is TRBJ2-2, with D unresolved. The CDR3 has 15 residues. The V end was cut by 2 bases, the J end by 0 bases, with 7 bases between. The V gene's germline CDR1 is SNHLY and CDR2 FYNNEI. The CDR3 bases are TGTGCCAGCAGTGAAACTCGTTCGAACACCGGGGAGCTGTTTTTT. It is translated as CASSETRSNTGELFF.

V usage is TRBV18 and J usage is TRBJ2-7; maybe TRBD1 (6 bases). The CDR3 loop spans 16 amino acids. The V end lost 2 bases, the J end lost 2 bases, and 16 bases lay between the germline ends. From germline, CDR1 is KGHSH and CDR2 LQKENI. Written as DNA, the CDR3 is TGTGCCAGCTCACCAAGGACAGACGGCCGTACCTACGAGCAGTACTTC. Amino acid sequence: CASSPRTDGRTYEQYF.

The CDR3 sequence is CASSLGTGQGAANEKLFF. In DNA form, the CDR3 reads TGTGCCAGCAGTTTAGGTACTGGACAGGGGGCAGCTAATGAAAAACTGTTTTTT. The gene calls are TRBV28 and TRBJ1-4, with 11 bases that match TRBD1. The CDR3 is 18 residues long. Germline values: CDR1 MDHEN, CDR2 SYDVKM. J was trimmed by 3 bases and V by 2 bases; bases with no gene match: 8.